The TCR delta chain under discussion was sequenced for a study of delta chain sequences of gamma delta T cells (dated by TCRdb to the late 2010s). CDR1 TSWWSYY and CDR2 QGS are derived from the germline V gene. Trimming removed 0 bases from V and 8 bases from J; the gene matches leave 28 bases unexplained. The CDR3, cysteine through phenylalanine, is 24 amino acids long. The retained sequence is limited to the CDR3, 72 bases, with the frame set at the first base. This clone has a handful of counts. No cognate antigen has been identified for it. Base qualities were left out, and no much larger clone turns up one base away. The library relied on 5' RACE. Sequencing took place on an Illumina MiSeq. TCRdb recomputed clones from the public reads with CATT; identical DNA rows were then combined. The sample table contains roughly 700 delta-chain clones; only one count was recorded for just over 35% of them. More than 40% of the sample goes to the ten largest clones.

Sequencing input: either unsorted cells or a sorted T cell fraction (not recorded which). This receptor was identified in a human donor in good health. The chain is encoded by TRDV1 joined to TRDJ3, with 7 central nucleotides matching TRDD3. The CDR3 protein sequence reads: CALGELVVIRATRGIGGYTRQMFF. DNA sequence: TGTGCTCTTGGGGAACTAGTGGTCATTCGCGCAACCCGGGGGATCGGCGGGTACACCCGACAGATGTTTTTC.